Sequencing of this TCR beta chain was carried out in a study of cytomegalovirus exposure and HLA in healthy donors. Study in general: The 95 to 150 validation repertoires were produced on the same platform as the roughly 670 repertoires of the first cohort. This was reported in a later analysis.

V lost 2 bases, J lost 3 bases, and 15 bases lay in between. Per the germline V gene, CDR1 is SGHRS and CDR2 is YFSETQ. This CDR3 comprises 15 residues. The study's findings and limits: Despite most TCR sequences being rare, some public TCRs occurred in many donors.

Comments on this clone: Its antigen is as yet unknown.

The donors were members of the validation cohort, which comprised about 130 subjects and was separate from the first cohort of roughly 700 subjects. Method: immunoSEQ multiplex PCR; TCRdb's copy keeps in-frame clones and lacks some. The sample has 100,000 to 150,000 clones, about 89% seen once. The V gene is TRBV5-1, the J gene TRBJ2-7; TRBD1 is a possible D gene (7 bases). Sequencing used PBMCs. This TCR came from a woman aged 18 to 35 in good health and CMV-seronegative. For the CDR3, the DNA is TGCGCCAGCAGCTTTCAGGGGGGACCAGGCTACGAGCAGTACTTC. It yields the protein CASSFQGGPGYEQYF.